This is a list of T cell receptor beta chains from one sample in a study of T cell responses to AZD1222 COVID-19 vaccine. Assay: immunoSEQ multiplex PCR; the TCRdb copy retains only in-frame clones and omits some. The sample yields some 200,000 clones, about nine tenths seen once. Specimen: peripheral blood, collected on day 0 of AZD1222 vaccination. The receptors stem from an adult in good health. Both conserved end residues are part of each CDR3. D genes are given only for firm matches. For some rows the clone size is stated as once, few or many, or as a class when expanded; others skip it.

j_call: TRBJ1-2; v_call: TRBV7-6; d_call: TRBD1; cdr3_length: 16; clone_size: .; cdr3_nt: TGTGCCAGCAGCCCGGGAGGGACAGGGTATGGTGATGGCTACACCTTC; cdr3_aa: CASSPGGTGYGDGYTF
j_call: TRBJ1-2; v_call: TRBV27; d_call: .; cdr3_length: 13; clone_size: .; cdr3_nt: TGTGCCAGCAGTTTATATTCCGGGGGGGACTACACCTTC; cdr3_aa: CASSLYSGGDYTF
j_call: TRBJ2-2; v_call: TRBV7-8; d_call: TRBD1; cdr3_length: 16; clone_size: .; cdr3_nt: TGTGCCAGCAGCTTAGGCCCCAGGGGGAATCCCGGGGAGCTGTTTTTT; cdr3_aa: CASSLGPRGNPGELFF
j_call: TRBJ2-3; v_call: TRBV5-1; d_call: .; cdr3_length: 11; clone_size: .; cdr3_nt: TGCGCCAGCAGCTTGGGAGATACGCAGTATTTT; cdr3_aa: CASSLGDTQYF
j_call: TRBJ1-3; v_call: TRBV27; d_call: .; cdr3_length: 11; clone_size: once; cdr3_nt: TGTGCCAGCAGACTGGGAAACACCATATATTTT; cdr3_aa: CASRLGNTIYF
j_call: TRBJ1-1; v_call: TRBV19; d_call: .; cdr3_length: 12; clone_size: .; cdr3_nt: TGTGCCAGTAGCCACATGAACACTGAAGCTTTCTTT; cdr3_aa: CASSHMNTEAFF
j_call: TRBJ1-5; v_call: TRBV2; d_call: .; cdr3_length: 12; clone_size: .; cdr3_nt: TGTGCCAGCAGTCCCGACAGGCAGCCCCAGCATTTT; cdr3_aa: CASSPDRQPQHF
j_call: TRBJ2-7; v_call: TRBV28; d_call: .; cdr3_length: 16; clone_size: .; cdr3_nt: TGTGCCAGCAGTCCTTCCGGGGACCCTAGCTCCTACGAGCAGTACTTC; cdr3_aa: CASSPSGDPSSYEQYF
j_call: TRBJ2-1; v_call: TRBV5-1; d_call: TRBD2; cdr3_length: 16; clone_size: once; cdr3_nt: TGCGCCAGCAGCAGGACTAGCGGGAGGGAATACAATGAGCAGTTCTTC; cdr3_aa: CASSRTSGREYNEQFF
j_call: TRBJ1-5; v_call: TRBV11-2; d_call: TRBD1; cdr3_length: 15; clone_size: .; cdr3_nt: TGTGCCAGCAGCTTCGGGACAGCCTACAATCAGCCCCAGCATTTT; cdr3_aa: CASSFGTAYNQPQHF
j_call: TRBJ1-6; v_call: TRBV2; d_call: .; cdr3_length: 12; clone_size: .; cdr3_nt: TGTGCCAGCCGGGGGGCGGATTCACCCCTCCACTTT; cdr3_aa: CASRGADSPLHF
j_call: TRBJ1-2; v_call: TRBV2; d_call: .; cdr3_length: 12; clone_size: .; cdr3_nt: TGTGCCAGCCGTCTCGAGGACTATGGCTACACCTTC; cdr3_aa: CASRLEDYGYTF
j_call: TRBJ1-1; v_call: TRBV7-2; d_call: .; cdr3_length: 13; clone_size: few; cdr3_nt: TGTGCCAGCAGCGAGGCCCGGCACACTGAAGCTTTCTTT; cdr3_aa: CASSEARHTEAFF
j_call: TRBJ1-4; v_call: TRBV11-1; d_call: TRBD1; cdr3_length: 15; clone_size: .; cdr3_nt: TGTGCCAGCAGCAAGACGGGACAGGGGGATGAAAAACTGTTTTTT; cdr3_aa: CASSKTGQGDEKLFF
j_call: TRBJ1-2; v_call: TRBV6-2/TRBV6-3; d_call: .; cdr3_length: 15; clone_size: .; cdr3_nt: TGTGCCAGCAGTTACGATGTGCGGGGATGGAATGGCTACACCTTC; cdr3_aa: CASSYDVRGWNGYTF
j_call: TRBJ1-6; v_call: TRBV6-4; d_call: .; cdr3_length: 15; clone_size: .; cdr3_nt: TGTGCCAGCAGTGACGATTTTATCGCCAATTCACCCCTCCACTTT; cdr3_aa: CASSDDFIANSPLHF
j_call: TRBJ2-7; v_call: TRBV18; d_call: TRBD1; cdr3_length: 16; clone_size: .; cdr3_nt: TGTGCCAGCTCACCAACGGGACAGGGATTGGACTACGAGCAGTACTTC; cdr3_aa: CASSPTGQGLDYEQYF
j_call: TRBJ2-1; v_call: TRBV9; d_call: .; cdr3_length: 17; clone_size: .; cdr3_nt: TGTGCCAGCAGCGTAGAAGCACGGGTCCATTCCTACAATGAGCAGTTCTTC; cdr3_aa: CASSVEARVHSYNEQFF
j_call: TRBJ2-7; v_call: TRBV5-4; d_call: TRBD1; cdr3_length: 15; clone_size: .; cdr3_nt: TGTGCCAGCAGCCCGGACAGGTTATTCTCCTACGAGCAGTACTTC; cdr3_aa: CASSPDRLFSYEQYF
j_call: TRBJ2-5; v_call: TRBV9; d_call: TRBD2; cdr3_length: 16; clone_size: .; cdr3_nt: TGTGCCAGCAGCGTAGGAGTAGCGGGAGTGCGGGAGACCCAGTACTTC; cdr3_aa: CASSVGVAGVRETQYF
j_call: TRBJ2-5; v_call: TRBV3-1/TRBV3-2; d_call: .; cdr3_length: 11; clone_size: .; cdr3_nt: TGTGCCAGCAGCCAGCAAGAGACCCAGTACTTC; cdr3_aa: CASSQQETQYF
j_call: TRBJ2-7; v_call: TRBV12-3/TRBV12-4; d_call: .; cdr3_length: 13; clone_size: .; cdr3_nt: TGTGCCAGCACCTACAGGGGGGGCAACGAGCAGTACTTC; cdr3_aa: CASTYRGGNEQYF
j_call: TRBJ2-7; v_call: TRBV15; d_call: .; cdr3_length: 16; clone_size: .; cdr3_nt: TGTGCCACCAGCAGAGGGGGGTCCCAGGGACGGTACGAGCAGTACTTC; cdr3_aa: CATSRGGSQGRYEQYF
j_call: TRBJ1-1; v_call: TRBV18; d_call: TRBD1; cdr3_length: 15; clone_size: .; cdr3_nt: TGTGCCAGCTCACCGCAATGGACAGGGGACACTGAAGCTTTCTTT; cdr3_aa: CASSPQWTGDTEAFF
j_call: TRBJ2-1; v_call: TRBV9; d_call: TRBD2; cdr3_length: 17; clone_size: .; cdr3_nt: TGTGCCAGCAGCGTAGGGGCGGAGCGGGGGGTCTACAATGAGCAGTTCTTC; cdr3_aa: CASSVGAERGVYNEQFF
j_call: TRBJ1-3; v_call: TRBV7-8; d_call: .; cdr3_length: 14; clone_size: .; cdr3_nt: TGTGCCAGCAGCTCCCGGGACTCTGGAAACACCATATATTTT; cdr3_aa: CASSSRDSGNTIYF
j_call: TRBJ2-7; v_call: TRBV28; d_call: .; cdr3_length: 13; clone_size: .; cdr3_nt: TGTGCCAGCAGTTCCCAAACCTTCTACGAGCAGTACTTC; cdr3_aa: CASSSQTFYEQYF
j_call: TRBJ2-3; v_call: TRBV6-5; d_call: TRBD1; cdr3_length: 15; clone_size: once; cdr3_nt: TGTGCCAGCATTCGGGGACAGGAGAGCACAGATACGCAGTATTTT; cdr3_aa: CASIRGQESTDTQYF
j_call: TRBJ2-1; v_call: TRBV6-1; d_call: TRBD2; cdr3_length: 16; clone_size: .; cdr3_nt: TGTGCCAGCAGTGAATCGACTAGCGGGAGCTGGAGTGAGCAGTTCTTC; cdr3_aa: CASSESTSGSWSEQFF
j_call: TRBJ2-1; v_call: TRBV27; d_call: .; cdr3_length: 15; clone_size: .; cdr3_nt: TGTGCCAGCAGTATCGGGAGTCTAACTCGGAATGAGCAGTTCTTC; cdr3_aa: CASSIGSLTRNEQFF
j_call: TRBJ1-3; v_call: TRBV7-2; d_call: .; cdr3_length: 13; clone_size: .; cdr3_nt: TGTGCCAGCACGGGCTCGGCTGGAAACACCATATATTTT; cdr3_aa: CASTGSAGNTIYF
j_call: TRBJ1-1; v_call: TRBV27; d_call: .; cdr3_length: 14; clone_size: .; cdr3_nt: TGTGCCAGCAGTTTATTGGGGGCCGGGACTGAAGCTTTCTTT; cdr3_aa: CASSLLGAGTEAFF
j_call: TRBJ2-2; v_call: TRBV10-3; d_call: TRBD1; cdr3_length: 16; clone_size: .; cdr3_nt: TGTGCCATCAGTGCTTCGGTAGGGGGCGATCCCGGGGAGCTGTTTTTT; cdr3_aa: CAISASVGGDPGELFF
j_call: TRBJ2-3; v_call: TRBV5-1; d_call: .; cdr3_length: 15; clone_size: once; cdr3_nt: TGCGCCAGCAGCTTGAGAGGGACACGGGCAGATACGCAGTATTTT; cdr3_aa: CASSLRGTRADTQYF
j_call: TRBJ2-7; v_call: TRBV6-2/TRBV6-3; d_call: .; cdr3_length: 12; clone_size: few; cdr3_nt: TGTGCCAGCAGTAATTATGTCGACGAGCAGTACTTC; cdr3_aa: CASSNYVDEQYF
j_call: TRBJ2-7; v_call: TRBV15; d_call: .; cdr3_length: 15; clone_size: .; cdr3_nt: TGTGCCACCAGCCTCCAAGCCCGGGGCCCCTACGAGCAGTACTTC; cdr3_aa: CATSLQARGPYEQYF
j_call: TRBJ1-2; v_call: TRBV3-1/TRBV3-2; d_call: TRBD1; cdr3_length: 16; clone_size: .; cdr3_nt: TGTGCCAGCAGCCAAGAGCCCAGGGGGAGAAACTATGGCTACACCTTC; cdr3_aa: CASSQEPRGRNYGYTF
j_call: TRBJ1-1; v_call: TRBV6-2/TRBV6-3; d_call: TRBD1; cdr3_length: 13; clone_size: once; cdr3_nt: TGTGCCAGCAGTGGACAGGGGAACACTGAAGCTTTCTTT; cdr3_aa: CASSGQGNTEAFF
j_call: TRBJ2-2; v_call: TRBV19; d_call: TRBD1; cdr3_length: 17; clone_size: .; cdr3_nt: TGTGCCAGTAGCCTGGACAGGAGCACCTTAGCGACCGGGGAGCTGTTTTTT; cdr3_aa: CASSLDRSTLATGELFF
j_call: TRBJ2-6; v_call: TRBV6-6; d_call: .; cdr3_length: 16; clone_size: .; cdr3_nt: TGTGCCAGCAGTTACCCTAGGTCCAATGGGGCCAACGTCCTGACTTTC; cdr3_aa: CASSYPRSNGANVLTF
j_call: TRBJ1-5; v_call: TRBV7-3; d_call: .; cdr3_length: 15; clone_size: .; cdr3_nt: TGTGCCAGCAGCTTAAACGGTGGCGGCGGTCAGCCCCAGCATTTT; cdr3_aa: CASSLNGGGGQPQHF
j_call: TRBJ2-5; v_call: TRBV4-3; d_call: TRBD2; cdr3_length: 15; clone_size: .; cdr3_nt: TGCGCCAGCAGCCAAGATGCGGGGGGCGGAGAGACCCAGTACTTC; cdr3_aa: CASSQDAGGGETQYF
j_call: TRBJ2-2; v_call: TRBV2; d_call: TRBD2; cdr3_length: 15; clone_size: .; cdr3_nt: TGTGCCAGCAGCGAGGTGGCGGGAGGGACCGGGGAGCTGTTTTTT; cdr3_aa: CASSEVAGGTGELFF
j_call: TRBJ1-5; v_call: TRBV7-8; d_call: .; cdr3_length: 16; clone_size: .; cdr3_nt: TGTGCCAGCAGCTTACGGTCTGCATATAGCAATCAGCCCCAGCATTTT; cdr3_aa: CASSLRSAYSNQPQHF
j_call: TRBJ1-2; v_call: TRBV15; d_call: .; cdr3_length: 17; clone_size: .; cdr3_nt: TGTGCCACCAGCAGAGATCATTCTAACGGGATCAGCTATGGCTACACCTTC; cdr3_aa: CATSRDHSNGISYGYTF
j_call: TRBJ2-1; v_call: TRBV28; d_call: .; cdr3_length: 15; clone_size: .; cdr3_nt: TGTGCCAGCAGTCTGGGGGGGGGCGGTCCCTACCAGCAGTTCTTC; cdr3_aa: CASSLGGGGPYQQFF
j_call: TRBJ2-7; v_call: TRBV28; d_call: .; cdr3_length: 17; clone_size: .; cdr3_nt: TGTGCCAGCAGTTCCCTTTACTCATCAGGTTCATCCTACGAGCAGTACTTC; cdr3_aa: CASSSLYSSGSSYEQYF
j_call: TRBJ1-5; v_call: TRBV19; d_call: .; cdr3_length: 16; clone_size: .; cdr3_nt: TGTGCCAGTAGTATAGTTCGGCAGCTTAGCAATCAGCCCCAGCATTTT; cdr3_aa: CASSIVRQLSNQPQHF